This T cell receptor beta chain was recorded in a study of tumor-infiltrating lymphocytes in localized non-small cell lung cancer. About the research overall: Tumor tissue and non-adjacent uninvolved lung came from each patient.

V lost 4 bases, J lost 2 bases, and 16 bases lay in between. The CDR3 has 16 residues. The germline V gene has CDR1 PRHDT and CDR2 FYEKMQ (reference sequence). Worth noting for this clone: The antigen is not known.

Repertoires were generated with immunoSEQ multiplex PCR, while TCRdb's copy carries only in-frame clones and drops some. The sample consists of 21,000 or so clones, 73% of them appearing once. Study observations and caveats: Compared with uninvolved lung, tumors showed higher T cell infiltration by TCRbeta sequencing. Only some patients had TCR sequencing, depending on available tissue. Recurrence-free survival showed no association with tumor T-cell fraction.

This rearrangement joins TRBV13 to TRBJ2-3; TRBD2 is a possible D gene (6 bases). Sequencing used lung tumor tissue. The clonotype was recovered from a human donor with non-small cell lung cancer. The CDR3 region is CASSSYGLTPTDTQYF. For the CDR3, the DNA is TGTGCCAGCAGCTCGTACGGACTAACCCCCACAGATACGCAGTATTTT.